This T cell receptor beta chain was retrieved from a study of T cells in Graves' hyperthyroidism and ophthalmopathy (dated by TCRdb to the late 2010s). Turning to the overall study: Peripheral blood was sampled at the time of initial diagnosis, prior to any treatment. To identify TCR V-J signatures that set the groups apart, the researchers used a discovery cohort of 100 patients, made up of around 40 with Graves' ophthalmopathy and about 60 with stable Graves' hyperthyroidism. After sampling, hyperthyroidism patients received methimazole starting at 30 mg daily, and ophthalmopathy patients received high-dose intravenous methylprednisolone. The roughly 99 discovery patients were divided at random into training and test sets in a 7:3 ratio. According to the paper, TCR Vbeta CDR3 sequencing was carried out on 135 peripheral blood samples, which came from around 43 ophthalmopathy, under 80 hyperthyroidism and approximately 17 progressor patients. The study also compared thyroid tissue and blood T-cell repertoires from 6 or 7 Graves' hyperthyroidism patients. An independent validation cohort of 18 to 20 hyperthyroidism patients and approximately 15 patients who later progressed to ophthalmopathy tested prospective prediction of ophthalmopathy. Findings and caveats that apply to the study as a whole: In validation, the model predicted progression to ophthalmopathy with just under 71% sensitivity and less than 80% specificity, a median of around 6.6 months before onset. A model built on a 13 V-J signature distinguished ophthalmopathy from stable hyperthyroidism, reaching roughly 88% sensitivity and about 81% specificity in cross-validation and 80%/75% in testing. No statistical method was used to set the sample size in advance, and investigators knew the group allocation. Most expanded thyroid clonotypes (frequency above 0.001) were also found in blood, which suggests that blood repertoires may mirror thyroid immune responses.

TCR beta CDR3 regions were amplified from RNA transcripts. The first round of RT-PCR for the TCR CDR3 was performed with the HTBI primer set and the Qiagen OneStep RT-PCR kit. A second multiplex PCR round built the libraries, followed by size selection and purification. The libraries were sequenced on an Illumina HiSeq2000 using paired-end 100 bp reads. The paper's processing steps were these. SOAPnuke was used to process the raw data, throwing out any read that contained adapters or uncalled bases, had a mean Phred below 15, or lacked an exact constant-primer or identifier match. High-quality paired reads were merged with COPE v1.2.5, and unique nucleotide sequences were defined as clonotypes. MiTCR v1.1 was used to align clonotypes to the IMGT TRBV, TRBD and TRBJ reference segments. Only V-J combinations with frequency above 0.0001, covering 99% to 99.2% of repertoires, were analysed. The TCS score was defined as F50 (clonal expansion) divided by E x V (chaos), with BLOSUM62-based TCRdist calculated between CDR3 peptides within each V-J. Welch's t-statistics and random forest reduced 500 to 650 V-J features to roughly 13, which were used in a naive Bayes classifier (R e1071). Using fastp trimming at Q25 and MiXCR clonotype assembly, TCRdb reanalyzed the public sequencing data and kept in-frame beta chains. Records with the same CDR3 protein are collapsed into one entry carrying the most frequent genes and DNA. The V and J calls come from TCRdb's annotation, not from the publication. The sample table lists 94,000 or so distinct CDR3 sequences, roughly half of them with a count of one. Of the sample, 25% to 30% is held by the ten largest clones.

CDR1 and CDR2 were assigned from the germline V gene (reference sequence) as DFQATT and SNEGSKA. Including cysteine and phenylalanine, the CDR3 has 15 amino acids. Only the CDR3 portion is preserved as DNA: 45 bases, with reading frame beginning at the first base. The V end gives up 3 bases and the J end 1 base, leaving 6 bases in the junction not matched to a gene. Stable Graves' hyperthyroidism was defined as the absence of progression to ophthalmopathy over 18 months of follow-up. The hyperthyroidism patients were between 18 and 65 years old and newly diagnosed, with a disease duration of less than 2 months. Patients with uncontrolled infections, other autoimmune diseases, pregnancy or lactation were excluded. Diagnoses were established on the basis of clinical symptoms, serum thyroxine and TRAb, thyroid ultrasound, and orbital computed tomography. PBMCs were isolated from 7.5 to 10 ml of fresh peripheral blood by Ficoll-Paque density gradient centrifugation. Total RNA was extracted with Trizol reagent, and quality was checked on an Agilent 2100 Bioanalyzer.

Concerning this clonotype: What antigen it recognizes has not been identified. Base-call qualities are not available, and no considerably larger clone is one nucleotide away.

Here the chain combines TRBV20-1 and TRBJ2-7, with 10 junctional bases fitting TRBD2. Material for sequencing was blood. The TCR comes from a woman aged 40 to 55 with Graves' hyperthyroidism. The nucleotide sequence reads as follows: TGCAGTGCTAGCGACCTAGCGGGAGCGTCCTACGAGCAGTACTTC. It encodes CSASDLAGASYEQYF.